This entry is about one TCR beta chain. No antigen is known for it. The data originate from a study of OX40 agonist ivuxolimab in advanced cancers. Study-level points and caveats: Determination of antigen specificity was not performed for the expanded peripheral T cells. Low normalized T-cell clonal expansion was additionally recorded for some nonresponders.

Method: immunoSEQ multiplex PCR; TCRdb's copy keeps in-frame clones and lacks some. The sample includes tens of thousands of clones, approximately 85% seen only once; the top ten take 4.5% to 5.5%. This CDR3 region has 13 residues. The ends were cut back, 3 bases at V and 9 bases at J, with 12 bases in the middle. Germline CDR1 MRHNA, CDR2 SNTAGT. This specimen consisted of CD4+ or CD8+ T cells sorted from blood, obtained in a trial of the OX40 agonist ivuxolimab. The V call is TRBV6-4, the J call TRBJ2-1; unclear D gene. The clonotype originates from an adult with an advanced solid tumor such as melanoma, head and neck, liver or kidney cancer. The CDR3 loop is CASSEQPPAEQFF. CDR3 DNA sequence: TGTGCCAGCAGTGAACAGCCCCCCGCTGAGCAGTTCTTC.